This record looks at one TCR beta chain sequence and its context. Its antigen is currently unknown. The data stem from a study of immune cell composition in non-small cell lung cancer. Turning to the study itself: Lung adenocarcinoma or squamous carcinoma made up most tumours. Study-wide findings and caveats: Tumour-associated clones >0.5% occurred in approximately 34% of adenocarcinomas, approximately 74% of squamous. Tumour TCR-beta clonality was not significantly tied to smoking pack-years.

The CDR3 loop spans 16 amino acids. Trimming took 2 bases from V and 6 from J; bases not matched to a gene: 7. Germline V gene lookup returns CDR1 LNHDA and CDR2 SQIVND (reference sequence). Genomic DNA came from frozen unsorted single-cell suspensions. Profiled with immunoSEQ multiplex PCR; TCRdb holds only in-frame clones, not every one. This table has 13,000 to 15,000 clones, 69% appearing once. This receptor was taken from a human donor with non-small cell lung cancer. This rearrangement joins TRBV19 to TRBJ1-5, with 10 bases aligning to TRBD1. The sample taken for sequencing was lung tumor tissue. The CDR3 sequence is CASSIWGQGLSQPQHF. CDR3 DNA sequence: TGTGCCAGTAGTATATGGGGACAGGGGTTGAGTCAGCCCCAGCATTTT. The full variable domain, completed using reference TRBV19 and TRBJ1-5, is DGGITQSPKYLFRKEGQNVTLSCEQNLNHDAMYWYRQDPGQGLRLIYYSQIVNDFQKGDIAEGYSVSREKKESFPLTVTSAQKNPTAFYLCASSIWGQGLSQPQHFGDGTRLSIL.